A selection of T cell receptor beta chains follows, all from one sample in a study of Ad26.COV2.S vaccination and SARS-CoV-2 variants. Sequenced by immunoSEQ multiplex PCR; TCRdb stores in-frame clones only, minus some. Of fewer than 400,000 clones in the sample, about 86% were seen once. This specimen consisted of peripheral blood, obtained in a trial of Ad26.COV2.S vaccine versus placebo. The origin of the receptors is a person aged 18-60 years who received the Ad26.COV2.S COVID-19 vaccine or a placebo. The CDR3 runs from the conserved cysteine through the conserved F or W.

cdr3_aa: CASGSPLYNSPLHF
v_call: TRBV6-5
j_call: TRBJ1-6
cdr3_length: 14

cdr3_aa: CASSPLTGGGNEQFF
v_call: TRBV3-1/TRBV3-2
j_call: TRBJ2-1
cdr3_length: 15

cdr3_aa: CASSGSVLGDNEAFF
v_call: TRBV9
j_call: TRBJ1-1
cdr3_length: 15

cdr3_aa: CSVEGQGGQPQHF
v_call: TRBV29-1
j_call: TRBJ1-5
cdr3_length: 13

cdr3_aa: CASSPLGRLGQPQHF
v_call: TRBV18
j_call: TRBJ1-5
cdr3_length: 15

cdr3_aa: CASSLDLAGAGEQFF
v_call: TRBV7-2
j_call: TRBJ2-1
cdr3_length: 15

cdr3_aa: CAISTGQGNTEAFF
v_call: TRBV10-3
j_call: TRBJ1-1
cdr3_length: 14

cdr3_aa: CASSRYPGANEQFF
v_call: TRBV6-5
j_call: TRBJ2-1
cdr3_length: 14

cdr3_aa: CASSSGTAGELFF
v_call: TRBV7-2
j_call: TRBJ2-2
cdr3_length: 13

cdr3_aa: CASMGARAAGTQYF
v_call: TRBV2
j_call: TRBJ2-3
cdr3_length: 14

cdr3_aa: CASSTGTGTSGNTIYF
v_call: TRBV5-4
j_call: TRBJ1-3
cdr3_length: 16

cdr3_aa: CASSPRMGEYGYTF
v_call: TRBV9
j_call: TRBJ1-2
cdr3_length: 14

cdr3_aa: CASSFRTNEQFF
v_call: TRBV7-9
j_call: TRBJ2-1
cdr3_length: 12

cdr3_aa: CATSDSGGGRRTGELFF
v_call: TRBV24-1
j_call: TRBJ2-2
cdr3_length: 17

cdr3_aa: CAWSPPVSGRYGYTF
v_call: TRBV30
j_call: TRBJ1-2
cdr3_length: 15

cdr3_aa: CASSSGQSTNEKLFF
v_call: TRBV9
j_call: TRBJ1-4
cdr3_length: 15

cdr3_aa: CASSPRQGPSTEAFF
v_call: TRBV7-8
j_call: TRBJ1-1
cdr3_length: 15

cdr3_aa: CASSLGLAGGPANEQFF
v_call: TRBV11-3
j_call: TRBJ2-1
cdr3_length: 17

cdr3_aa: CASSRQDNEQFF
v_call: TRBV4-2
j_call: TRBJ2-1
cdr3_length: 12

cdr3_aa: CASSPLGLNTQYF
v_call: TRBV18
j_call: TRBJ2-3
cdr3_length: 13

cdr3_aa: CASSQGGAEDTQYF
v_call: TRBV4-2
j_call: TRBJ2-3
cdr3_length: 14

cdr3_aa: CASSQAYQTSAIYF
v_call: TRBV4-3
j_call: TRBJ1-3
cdr3_length: 14

cdr3_aa: CASSLVVDAQNHEQFF
v_call: TRBV11-2
j_call: TRBJ2-1
cdr3_length: 16

cdr3_aa: CASSLVRSAYEQYF
v_call: TRBV11-2
j_call: TRBJ2-7
cdr3_length: 14

cdr3_aa: CASSQRQANTEAFF
v_call: TRBV3-1/TRBV3-2
j_call: TRBJ1-1
cdr3_length: 14

cdr3_aa: CAWTASGQSYEQYF
v_call: TRBV30
j_call: TRBJ2-7
cdr3_length: 14

cdr3_aa: CASTTFEGPVYTF
v_call: TRBV7-8
j_call: TRBJ1-2
cdr3_length: 13

cdr3_aa: CASSLAAGQPQHF
v_call: TRBV12-3/TRBV12-4
j_call: TRBJ1-5
cdr3_length: 13

cdr3_aa: CASSELDRGYGYTF
v_call: TRBV25-1
j_call: TRBJ1-2
cdr3_length: 14

cdr3_aa: CAWSIRTGGNQPQHF
v_call: TRBV30
j_call: TRBJ1-5
cdr3_length: 15

cdr3_aa: CASSFSSNEQFF
v_call: TRBV5-4
j_call: TRBJ2-1
cdr3_length: 12

cdr3_aa: CASSSASGLYGYTF
v_call: TRBV27
j_call: TRBJ1-2
cdr3_length: 14